Sequencing of this T cell receptor (beta chain) was carried out in a study of vaccination and CD4 T cells after COVID-19. Germline CDR1 reads SQVTM; CDR2 reads ANQGSEA. The trim removed 0 bases at V and 7 bases at J, leaving 19 bases unmatched. The CDR3 length is 19 residues. Points on this clonotype: Its specificity is not known.

Sample treatment: approximately 9-day PBMC culture with coronavirus spike peptide pools or control peptides (ViraFEST assay). ViraFEST sequenced TCRs after peptide-pool expansion of antigen-specific T cells. Oncomine TCR Beta short-read sequencing was applied to DNA from cultured CD4+ T cells. Each CDR3 protein is one row after TCRdb ran MiXCR on the PCR reads. This sample has some 19,000 distinct CDR3 sequences, with approximately 38% found just once. Study-level points and caveats: The study found median SARS-CoV-2-reactive clonotypes rising from roughly 21 to 40, not significantly. This study had few convalescent patients and no early post-infection samples.

This TCR was sampled from a human donor with COVID-19. The source material was cultured CD4+ T cells from blood. The V gene is TRBV29-1, the J gene TRBJ1-4, with 8 positions matching TRBD1. CDR3 protein: CSVEDRAGPRGHDVEKLFF. CDR3 nucleotides: TGCAGCGTTGAAGATAGGGCAGGGCCCAGGGGGCACGATGTTGAAAAACTGTTTTTT.